This T cell receptor beta chain was observed in a study of blood T cell repertoires in COVID-19. As for the study in general: The United States, Italy and Spain provided the acute and convalescent COVID-19 samples. From T cells, B-cell-depleted T cells, or PBMCs came the material, which was cDNA or gDNA.

Data came from immunoSEQ multiplex PCR; TCRdb stores just in-frame clones and leaves some out. The data show 20,000 to 25,000 clones, about 88% seen once. Germline V gives CDR1 LGHDT, CDR2 YNNKEL (reference sequence). Trimming took 3 bases from V and 2 from J, leaving 10 bases between them. CDR3 length: 14 amino acids. The receptor was isolated from a human donor with active COVID-19. The donor label of this sample is uncertain. The V and J genes are TRBV3-1 (or the pseudogene TRBV3-2) and TRBJ2-5; possible D gene TRBD1, 5 bases. The sequenced material came from peripheral blood. Here the CDR3 reads CASSHWQGQETQYF. The CDR3 region has the DNA TGTGCCAGCAGCCATTGGCAGGGTCAAGAGACCCAGTACTTC.